This TCR beta chain was found in a study of shared clonotypes between healthy human individuals. Overall study results and limits: Naive subsets generally exceeded memory subsets in estimated richness. A reduction in generation probabilities was seen for non-shared clonotypes relative to those shared by all four donors.

In regard to this clone: As yet, its antigen is unknown.

In the authors' workflow: In the immunoSEQ data, sequences were junction-only and lacked quality scores, so filtering differed. Some clones are missing from TCRdb's copy, which holds only in-frame ones; the method was immunoSEQ multiplex PCR. The V and J calls and clone size were taken over from that table, and D and trimming were inferred from the DNA. The table includes 230,000 or so clones, 50% to 75% detected once. The sample taken for sequencing was memory CD4+ T cells sorted from blood. As for subset: CD45RA-negative fraction. The TCR sequence derives from a man aged 25-45 years in good health.

Written as DNA, the CDR3 is TGTGCCAGCAGCGTAGCGGGCCCCAACCATGAGCAGTTCTTC. Encoded protein: CASSVAGPNHEQFF. The V gene is TRBV9, the J gene TRBJ2-1; D is unresolved. The CDR3 runs to 14 residues. Per the germline V gene, CDR1 is SGDLS and CDR2 is YYNGEE. V lost 0 bases, J lost 8 bases, and 12 bases lay in between.